Presented here are 24 T cell receptor beta chains from one specimen sequenced in a study of shared clonotypes between healthy human individuals (dated by TCRdb to about 2020). Receptors were amplified or captured by the immunoSEQ multiplex PCR assay. TCRdb holds this immuneACCESS table with in-frame rearrangements only. Some clones are missing; in checked studies, unresolved V genes explain under half, and the rest has no known cause. The sample table lists under 2,000,000 clones, about 95% of them with a count of one. The leading ten clones occupy 1.2% of the sample. CD8 naive samples were obtained by positive selection for CCR7 among CD45RO-negative cells, yielding a CD45RA+CCR7+ population from which TemRA cells were excluded. Sequencing was performed on naive CD8+ T cells sorted from blood. The meaning of the sample's cell subset or site label: CD45RA+CCR7+. These TCRs come from a man aged 18 to 29 in good health.

This clone came up once. The chain couples TRBV7-6 to TRBJ2-3, with no clear D. The germline CDR1 and CDR2 sequences are SGHVS and FNYEAQ. CDR3 length equals 17 residues. V lost 5 bases, J lost 0 bases, and 18 bases lay in between. The CDR3: CASSPRASRSSTDTQYF. CDR3 sequence (DNA): TGTGCCAGCAGCCCTCGGGCCTCAAGATCTAGCACAGATACGCAGTATTTT. Filled out from reference TRBV7-6 and TRBJ2-3, the complete variable domain reads GAGVSQSPRYKVTKRGQDVALRCDPISGHVSLYWYRQALGQGPEFLTYFNYEAQQDKSGLPNDRFSAERPEGSISTLTIQRTEQRDSAMYRCASSPRASRSSTDTQYFGPGTRLTVL.

V usage is TRBV29-1 and J usage is TRBJ2-7, with TRBD1 identical over 9 bases. With 6 bases clipped from V and 0 bases from J, the junction kept 12 bases outside the gene matches. This CDR3 has 16 amino acids. Per germline, CDR1 SQVTM and CDR2 ANQGSEA. CDR3 sequence reads: CSVALTDRGISYEQYF. CDR3 bases: TGCAGCGTCGCCCTAACGGACAGGGGCATCTCCTACGAGCAGTACTTC.

J is TRBJ1-2 and V is TRBV4-3; D ambiguous. The V gene lost 1 base and the J gene lost 5 bases, with 8 bases spanning the gap. CDR3 length: 13 residues. CDR1 is LGHNA, CDR2 YSLEER, per germline. DNA of the CDR3: TGCGCCAGCAGCCAAGGAGGGCTATATGGCTACACCTTC. Translating gives CASSQGGLYGYTF.

The chain joins TRBV5-4 to TRBJ2-3; 7 nucleotides align to TRBD2. The CDR3 totals 12 residues. Per the germline V gene, CDR1 is SGHNT and CDR2 is YYREEE (reference sequence). V trimming: 4 bases; J trimming: 7 bases; junction bases outside the gene matches: 3. The CDR3 coding sequence is TGTGCCAGCAGCGCGACTAGCAATACGCAGTATTTT. It is translated as CASSATSNTQYF. The entire variable domain, with the rest obtained from reference TRBV5-4 and TRBJ2-3, is as follows: ETGVTQSPTHLIKTRGQQVTLRCSSQSGHNTVSWYQQALGQGPQFIFQYYREEENGRGNFPPRFSGLQFPNYSSELNVNALELDDSALYLCASSATSNTQYFGPGTRLTVL.

The chain is built from TRBV4-1 and TRBJ1-4; no clear D gene. Between the trimmed V and J ends, which lost 1 base and 2 bases, there was a span of 26 bases. This CDR3 spans 21 amino acids. CDR1 and CDR2 from the germline V gene are MGHRA and YSYEKL. CDR3 nucleotides: TGCGCCAGCAGCCAAGGCTCCGGAATAGAAACAGCTGCCTTTACTAATGAAAAACTGTTTTTT. Translated, it gives CASSQGSGIETAAFTNEKLFF.

This clone was seen more than once but under ten times. The V call is TRBV7-9, the J call TRBJ1-6, with 8 bases that match TRBD1. This CDR3 is 14 amino acids long. Germline V CDR1 and CDR2: SEHNR, FQNEAQ (reference sequence). J gave up 10 bases and V 4 bases, and 6 bases lay outside the gene matches. The CDR3 here is CASSSDREGSPLHF. CDR3 DNA sequence: TGTGCCAGCAGCTCGGACAGGGAAGGCTCACCCCTCCACTTT. Supplemented by reference TRBV7-9 and TRBJ1-6, the full variable domain reads DTGVSQNPRHKITKRGQNVTFRCDPISEHNRLYWYRQTLGQGPEFLTYFQNEAQLEKSRLLSDRFSAERPKGSFSTLEIQRTEQGDSAMYLCASSSDREGSPLHFGNGTRLTVT.

The chain carries TRBV28 and TRBJ1-5, with 7 bases fitting TRBD1. V shed 5 bases, J shed 5 bases, and the junction held 12 bases outside the gene matches. Per the germline V gene, CDR1 is MDHEN and CDR2 is SYDVKM. The CDR3 extends over 16 amino acids. The CDR3 region is CASSPYSQGGDQPQHF. The CDR3 DNA is TGTGCCAGCAGTCCTTACAGCCAGGGGGGGGATCAGCCCCAGCATTTT.

With respect to this clone: Distinct nucleotide sequences in the sample also encode this CDR3. The rearrangement uses TRBV6-5 and TRBJ2-3; possible D gene TRBD2, 6 bases. This CDR3 has 16 residues. The germline V gene has CDR1 MNHEY and CDR2 SVGAGI. The ends were cut back, 0 bases at V and 4 bases at J, with 14 bases in the middle. The DNA of the CDR3 is TGTGCCAGCAGTTACTCGGCTGGGGGAGGCGCAGATACGCAGTATTTT. This gives the protein CASSYSAGGGADTQYF.

This clone was recorded only once. The chain has TRBV4-2 and TRBJ1-2, with TRBD1 matching over 8 bases. Germline values: CDR1 LGHNA, CDR2 YNFKEQ. The CDR3 loop spans 16 amino acids. With 1 base clipped from V and 8 bases from J, the junction kept 12 bases outside the gene matches. The CDR3 region is CASSQVIEDRVGGYTF. CDR3 nucleotides: TGTGCCAGCAGCCAAGTAATCGAGGACAGGGTAGGAGGCTACACCTTC.

CDR3 region: CAWSTLGGITEAFF. Written as DNA, the CDR3 is TGTGCCTGGAGTACCTTGGGGGGGATCACTGAAGCTTTCTTT. V and J are TRBV30 and TRBJ1-1; D possibly corresponds to TRBD1 (5 bases). CDR1 GTSNPN and CDR2 SVGIG come from the germline V gene (reference sequence). This CDR3 is built from 14 residues. With 2 bases removed from V and 4 bases from J, the gap between germline ends came to 14 bases.

This chain uses TRBV7-9 with TRBJ2-1, with unresolved D. The CDR3 extends over 14 amino acids. CDR1 and CDR2 from the germline V gene are SEHNR and FQNEAQ (reference sequence). V dropped 5 bases and J dropped 6 bases, with 14 bases sitting between them. This CDR3 reads CASSKPKETNEQFF. CDR3 DNA sequence: TGTGCCAGCAGCAAACCGAAAGAGACCAATGAGCAGTTCTTC.

This sequence joins TRBV7-9 and TRBJ1-2, with a weak D call TRBD1 (6 bases). CDR1 is SEHNR, CDR2 FQNEAQ, per germline (reference sequence). The germline V and J ends were trimmed by 5 bases and 7 bases, with 17 bases remaining between them. The CDR3 spans 14 residues. CDR3 nucleotide sequence: TGTGCCAGCAGCCACTTGGGGGGCGATGGTGGCTACACCTTC. This gives the protein CASSHLGGDGGYTF.

The genes are TRBV5-1 and TRBJ2-3; D unclear. Trimming left V 0 bases short and J 2 bases short, with 7 bases between. The germline gives CDR1 SGHRS, CDR2 YFSETQ. The CDR3 has 14 amino acids. The CDR3 loop reads CASSLAISTDTQYF. CDR3 bases: TGCGCCAGCAGCTTGGCTATCTCCACAGATACGCAGTATTTT.

The chain links TRBV10-3 to TRBJ2-2; D gene uncertain. The CDR3 extends over 14 amino acids. CDR1 ENHRY and CDR2 SYGVKD come from the germline V gene. V was pared by 0 bases and J by 3 bases, with 5 bases between. CDR3 in DNA: TGTGCCATCAGTGAGTCGGGGTACACCGGGGAGCTGTTTTTT. Amino acid sequence: CAISESGYTGELFF.

The gene calls are TRBV4-3 and TRBJ1-3; D is possibly TRBD1 (5 bases). Trimming stripped 0 bases from V and 0 bases from J, with 12 bases between. Germline CDR1 reads LGHNA; CDR2 reads YSLEER. The CDR3 consists of 17 residues. CDR3 residues: CASSQDLLTGSGNTIYF. In nucleotides, the CDR3 is TGCGCCAGCAGCCAAGACCTACTTACAGGCTCTGGAAACACCATATATTTT.

The chain combines TRBV10-3 with TRBJ2-7; TRBD1 aligns across 7 bases. This CDR3 is built from 14 residues. Germline V gene lookup returns CDR1 ENHRY and CDR2 SYGVKD. V was clipped by 6 bases and J by 5 bases; unmatched bases: 10. The DNA for the CDR3 is TGTGCCATCAGCCCCGCCCCTACAGGGGACGAGCAGTACTTC. Protein sequence: CAISPAPTGDEQYF.

This clone occurred a few times. The same CDR3 also results from other DNA sequences found in this sample. This chain connects TRBV9 to TRBJ2-5; D gene uncertain. In germline, CDR1 is SGDLS, CDR2 YYNGEE. With 3 bases removed from V and 2 bases from J, the gap between germline ends came to 5 bases. This CDR3 comprises 12 residues. DNA for the CDR3: TGTGCCAGCAGCGCAGATCAAGAGACCCAGTACTTC. Amino acids: CASSADQETQYF.

The chain combines TRBV10-2 with TRBJ2-1, with a tentative D call TRBD2 (6 bases). Trimming pared 4 bases from V and 2 bases from J, leaving 9 bases between. The CDR3 covers 14 residues. Looked up from germline, CDR1 is WSHSY and CDR2 is SAAADI. CDR3: CASSGLGAYNEQFF. The CDR3 nucleotides are TGCGCCAGCAGTGGACTAGGAGCCTACAATGAGCAGTTCTTC.

Regarding this clone: The sample carries other DNA sequences with the same CDR3. The chain carries TRBV5-1 and TRBJ2-3; D not resolved. Trimming left V 0 bases short and J 3 bases short, with 8 bases between. The germline CDR1 and CDR2 sequences are SGHRS and YFSETQ. The CDR3 has 14 residues. As DNA, the CDR3 is TGCGCCAGCAGCTTGGAGAGCGTTACAGATACGCAGTATTTT. Its translation: CASSLESVTDTQYF.

On this clone itself: At the DNA level, this CDR3 is encoded by other sequences in the same sample as well. The V gene is TRBV27, the J gene TRBJ1-1; the D is unclear. Germline CDR1 MNHEY, CDR2 SMNVEV (reference sequence). The V gene lost 2 bases and the J gene lost 1 base, with 8 bases spanning the gap. The CDR3 runs to 14 residues. The CDR3 DNA follows: TGTGCCAGCAGTTTACGGGATTCGAACACTGAAGCTTTCTTT. It specifies CASSLRDSNTEAFF.

To note about this clone: Other DNA sequences of this sample code for an identical CDR3. This chain links TRBV27 with TRBJ2-7; 10 nucleotides match TRBD1. CDR1 and CDR2 from the germline V gene are MNHEY and SMNVEV (reference sequence). The CDR3 length is 15 residues. V lost 0 bases and J lost 4; bases outside the gene matches: 3. The CDR3 bases are TGTGCCAGCAGTTTATCGGGGACAGGGGCGTACGAGCAGTACTTC. This sequence encodes CASSLSGTGAYEQYF.

This sequence joins TRBV4-2 and TRBJ1-5; no firm D call. The CDR3 extends over 16 amino acids. Deletions cut 0 bases from V and 3 bases from J, with 12 bases between. Germline V lookup: CDR1 LGHNA, CDR2 YNFKEQ. The CDR3 region has the DNA TGTGCCAGCAGCCAAGATCCCCTAACGAACAATCAGCCCCAGCATTTT. It specifies CASSQDPLTNNQPQHF.

The CDR3 coding sequence is TGCAGCGTTGCCTGGCTAGCGGGAGTGGCCGGGGAGCTGTTTTTT. This gives the protein CSVAWLAGVAGELFF. The V gene is TRBV29-1, the J gene TRBJ2-2; 10 bases line up with TRBD2. Losses at the gene ends were 4 bases for V and 6 bases for J; bases not matched to a gene: 8. Germline V gene data show CDR1 as SQVTM and CDR2 as ANQGSEA. CDR3 length: 15 amino acids.

The genes are TRBV9 and TRBJ2-7; either TRBD1 or TRBD2 may fit D (5 bases each). The germline V and J ends were trimmed by 2 bases and 4 bases, with 13 bases remaining between them. This CDR3 spans 14 amino acids. Looked up from germline, CDR1 is SGDLS and CDR2 is YYNGEE. The CDR3 spells CASSVGGAIYEQYF. The CDR3 bases are TGTGCCAGCAGCGTTGGGGGTGCAATTTACGAGCAGTACTTC.